The clone carrying this T cell receptor (beta chain) was observed a few times. What it recognizes is unknown. With a J-beta primer mix and a sample-barcoded 5' primer, a second PCR ran about 7 to 12 cycles. TCRdb used MiXCR to reprocess the 5' RACE reads, holding one entry per CDR3 protein. The table lists 650,000 to 900,000 distinct CDR3 sequences, 60% to 80% of them singletons. The CDR3 has 13 residues. V lost 5 bases and J lost 5; bases outside the gene matches: 5. The data are from a study of blood T cells in healthy people across ages. Study-level background: Using template switching, researchers captured about one barcoded beta molecule for each two T cells. Study-wide findings and caveats: Among T cells, TCR beta diversity per million cells dropped roughly linearly as age rose. Estimates drawn from one million T cells were deemed to understate diversity.

Material: blood. This sequence was found in a man aged 30-40 years in good health. The chain has TRBV12-3 or TRBV12-4 and TRBJ2-7, with TRBD2 matching 8 bases. The CDR3 region has the DNA TGTGCCAGCAGTCCTAGCGGGCGCCACGAGCAGTACTTC. Translating it yields CASSPSGRHEQYF.